This T cell receptor beta chain was identified during a study of blood T cell repertoires in COVID-19 (dated by TCRdb to about 2020). For the wider study: Samples from collaborators originated in the United States, Italy and Spain and spanned both the acute and convalescent phases of COVID-19. The prospective study material was composed of cDNA or gDNA derived from T cells, B-cell-depleted T cells, or PBMCs. The dataset comprised deeply sampled blood TCRbeta repertoires from subjects exposed to, actively infected with, or recovered from COVID-19. A de-identified subject ID, COVID-19 status, age in years and sex were almost always included in the sample metadata. The samples were drawn from the first 160 participants of the ongoing ImmuneRACE study and from 1,254 subjects provided by 6 global collaborators. The repertoires were released in a freely available public database intended as a resource for research on the immune response to SARS-CoV-2. Where available, HLA class I and class II types were obtained from metadata supplied by the sample provider rather than from assay-based typing. Results and caveats for the whole study, not just this receptor: How much clinical and demographic metadata was included differed by source and by participant, and the metadata was provided uncurated.

TCRbeta CDR3 regions were amplified from genomic DNA using the immunoSEQ Assay, a bias-controlled multiplex PCR. Per the original workflow: Nucleated cell counts per sample were estimated from amplification of reference gene primers within the assay. Sequence reads were collapsed and filtered to measure the absolute abundance of every unique TCRbeta CDR3 rearrangement. For each sample, productive Simpson clonality was calculated as the square root of Simpson's diversity index over productive rearrangements. TCRdb carries this immuneACCESS record with in-frame sequences only. Its versions omit some clonotypes, under half of them owing to an unresolved V gene in the studies checked, with the rest unexplained. V, J and clone size are those of that table, while D and trimming were read from the DNA. The sample table contains about 120,000 clones; only one count was recorded for roughly 80% of them. Approximately 1.5% of the sample rests with the top ten.

This clone was observed a single time. No antigen is known for it. Per-nucleotide qualities are absent, and no much larger clonotype sits a single base away. Unmatched junction bases come to 7, with V trimmed by 6 bases and J by 4 bases. The CDR3 measures 14 amino acids from cysteine to phenylalanine. Solely the CDR3 DNA is kept, with 42 bases framed from the first base. CDR1 and CDR2, per the germline V gene, are MGHDK and SYGVNS. Collaborating institutions collected whole blood in K2EDTA tubes following their own protocols. For TCRbeta analysis, collaborators shipped samples in one of three forms: frozen whole blood, isolated PBMCs, or DNA extracted from either of those sample types.

The specimen sequenced was peripheral blood. The rearranged segments are TRBV25-1 and TRBJ1-2; TRBD1 fits 8 bases in the junction. This TCR was recovered from a man aged 50 or older with acute or convalescent COVID-19. Here is the DNA: TGTGCCAGCAGCGACAGGGGAGGTGGCTATGGCTACACCTTC. Translated, this gives CASSDRGGGYGYTF.